One sample yielded the 8 T cell receptor beta chains listed below, sequenced in a study of T cell changes during pregnancy in multiple sclerosis. The method was immunoSEQ multiplex PCR; TCRdb's version includes in-frame clones alone and lacks a portion of them. The table shows 85,000 to 130,000 clones, with almost 95% occurring only once. The sample here was peripheral blood, taken before pregnancy. The source is a female donor with multiple sclerosis, enrolled in a pregnancy study.

The gene calls are TRBV14 and TRBJ2-7; 8 bases are shared with TRBD1. Germline V gives CDR1 SGHDN, CDR2 FVKESK. CDR3 length: 14 residues. J gave up 2 bases and V 4 bases, and 4 bases lay outside the gene matches. CDR3: CASSLRQGPYEQYF. The CDR3, as DNA: TGTGCCAGCAGCCTAAGACAGGGGCCCTACGAGCAGTACTTC.

V is TRBV19 and J is TRBJ2-1; D not certain. Germline CDR1 LNHDA, CDR2 SQIVND (reference sequence). The V end was cut by 1 base, the J end by 3 bases, with 7 bases between. The CDR3 loop spans 14 amino acids. The CDR3 reads CASSIGNSYNEQFF. The CDR3 DNA reads as TGTGCCAGTAGTATAGGTAACAGCTACAATGAGCAGTTCTTC.

V and J are TRBV4-1 and TRBJ2-1; D may be TRBD2 (6 bases). The CDR3 loop spans 16 amino acids. Germline lookup yields CDR1 MGHRA and CDR2 YSYEKL. The V and J ends lost 1 base and 2 bases respectively, with 12 bases between them. The CDR3 nucleotides read TGCGCCAGCAGCCAAGTGGGGACTTCGACCTACAATGAGCAGTTCTTC. This translates into CASSQVGTSTYNEQFF.

The rearrangement links TRBV29-1 to TRBJ1-1; D is perhaps TRBD1 (6 bases). The CDR3 length is 12 residues. With 7 bases removed from V and 0 bases from J, the gap between germline ends came to 9 bases. The germline CDR1 and CDR2 sequences are SQVTM and ANQGSEA. CDR3 bases: TGCAGCGCGACAGGTATGAACACTGAAGCTTTCTTT. Its translation is CSATGMNTEAFF.

As regards this clone: The same CDR3 arises from other DNA sequences in this sample as well. V usage is TRBV7-3 and J usage is TRBJ2-2, with no clear D. With 6 bases removed from V and 6 bases from J, the gap between germline ends came to 11 bases. The CDR3 is 13 amino acids. Germline loops: CDR1 SGHTA, CDR2 FQGTGA. In DNA form, the CDR3 reads TGTGCCAGCAGTCGCCCCGGGTCCGGGGAGCTGTTTTTT. Protein: CASSRPGSGELFF.

This sequence joins TRBV19 and TRBJ2-1, with D possibly TRBD1 on 7 matching bases. Trimming left V 9 bases short and J 3 bases short, with 12 bases between. The CDR3 is 13 amino acids. Germline lookup yields CDR1 LNHDA and CDR2 SQIVND (reference sequence). The CDR3 here is CASSQGGYNEQFF. The CDR3 nucleotides are TGTGCCAGCTCTCAGGGGGGCTACAATGAGCAGTTCTTC.

This clone was found a few times. An end of the junction does not agree with germline; a read error may underlie this. This rearrangement joins TRBV27 to TRBJ2-2, with 12 bases that match TRBD2. The V gene's germline CDR1 is MNHEY and CDR2 SMNVEV (reference sequence). CDR3 size: 17 residues. The CDR3 here is CASSLSGLAGLAGELFF. Written as DNA, the CDR3 is TGTGCCAGCAGTCTATCGGGACTAGCGGGCTTGGCCGGGGAGCTGTTTTTT.

The CDR3 nucleotides are TGTGCCAGCAGCCTCGGACCGGGGACTAGAGGAACCGGGGAGCTGTTTTTT. Its protein is CASSLGPGTRGTGELFF. This chain uses TRBV2 with TRBJ2-2; TRBD2 matches at 8 bases. This CDR3 has 17 amino acids. The junction had 14 bases not matched to a gene; V was cut back by 6 bases and J by 5 bases. Germline V gene data show CDR1 as SNHLY and CDR2 as FYNNEI.